The next 11 T cell receptor beta chains were all read from a single sample in a study of Graves' ophthalmopathy and Graves' hyperthyroidism. The study amplified TCR beta CDR3 regions using RNA transcripts. After a first-round RT-PCR with HTBI primers, a second-round multiplex PCR was run. TCRdb analysed the multiplex PCR reads with MiXCR anew, one entry per CDR3 protein. This sample has roughly 700,000 distinct CDR3 sequences, with roughly two fifths found just once. The sequencing input was peripheral blood. Receptors originate from an adult man with Graves' ophthalmopathy.

This clonotype was seen a handful of times. The chain links TRBV4-2 to TRBJ1-4; D is perhaps TRBD1 (6 bases). From germline, CDR1 is LGHNA and CDR2 YNFKEQ. V was trimmed by 0 bases and J by 6 bases, leaving 11 bases between them. The CDR3 has 15 residues. CDR3 sequence (DNA): TGTGCCAGCAGCCAAGAATACAGGGCGGATGAAAAACTGTTTTTT. This translates into CASSQEYRADEKLFF.

In regard to this clonotype: A much larger clone sits a single nucleotide away, making a read error possible. The chain has TRBV20-1 and TRBJ2-6; D is perhaps TRBD1 (5 bases). Trimming left V 5 bases short and J 0 bases short, with 8 bases between. CDR1 is DFQATT, CDR2 SNEGSKA, per germline (reference sequence). The CDR3 is 14 amino acids. CDR3 residues: CSASQGSGANVLTF. The CDR3 DNA follows: TGCAGTGCTTCCCAGGGCTCTGGGGCCAACGTCCTGACTTTC.

The chain combines TRBV20-1 with TRBJ1-2; D uncertain. Germline CDR1 reads DFQATT; CDR2 reads SNEGSKA (reference sequence). The CDR3 is 15 amino acids. V was shortened by 2 bases and J by 5 bases, with 18 bases between the two germline ends. CDR3 DNA sequence: TGCAGTGCTAGATTTAGCATAACCAGAGGGTATGGCTACACCTTC. This sequence encodes CSARFSITRGYGYTF.

To note about this clonotype: Germline is not matched at one junction end, which may reflect a read error. V gene TRBV11-1 combines with J gene TRBJ1-1; D is unclear. The germline V gene has CDR1 SGHAT and CDR2 FQDESV (reference sequence). CDR3 length equals 13 residues. The CDR3 protein is CTSSLSQGTEAFF. The CDR3 bases are TGTACCAGCAGCTTATCCCAAGGTACTGAAGCTTTCTTT. The whole variable domain, filled in from reference TRBV11-1 and TRBJ1-1, reads EAEVAQSPRYKITEKSQAVAFWCDPISGHATLYWYRQILGQGPELLVQFQDESVVDDSQLPKDRFSAERLKGVDSTLKIQPAELGDSAMYLCTSSLSQGTEAFFGQGTRLTVV.

The CDR3 DNA follows: TGCAGTGCTGAGGGATGGGAGGCTGGAAACACCATATATTTT. Translating gives CSAEGWEAGNTIYF. V is TRBV20-1 and J is TRBJ1-3; D call uncertain. Trimming pared 5 bases from V and 2 bases from J, leaving 13 bases between. This CDR3 is 14 amino acids long. Germline CDR1 and CDR2: DFQATT and SNEGSKA (reference sequence).

V and J are TRBV7-3 and TRBJ1-2, with D tentatively TRBD1 (5 bases). The length of the CDR3 is 16 residues. V lost 8 bases and J 8 bases, leaving 27 bases between the germline ends. Germline V gives CDR1 SGHTA, CDR2 FQGTGA. This CDR3 is CASSPAATAHSTGYTF. The CDR3 coding sequence is TGTGCCAGCTCACCAGCCGCGACAGCTCACTCCACAGGCTACACCTTC.

The table lists this clonotype with many counts. This sequence joins TRBV29-1 and TRBJ1-1; 7 bases fit TRBD1. V lost 6 bases and J lost 0; bases outside the gene matches: 7. The CDR3 runs 14 residues. CDR1 SQVTM and CDR2 ANQGSEA come from the germline V gene. The CDR3 loop is CSVETRGVNTEAFF. CDR3 in DNA: TGCAGCGTAGAAACCAGGGGGGTGAACACTGAAGCTTTCTTT.

This clonotype was counted ten times or more. In DNA, the CDR3 is TGTGCCAGCAGCTTTGGGACTGCCTACGAGCAGTACTTC. As protein: CASSFGTAYEQYF. V gene TRBV2 combines with J gene TRBJ2-7; a possible D gene is TRBD2 (6 bases). The CDR3 covers 13 residues. Trimming shortened V by 6 bases and J by 2 bases, and 11 bases separated the two germline ends. Germline V gene sequence: CDR1 SNHLY, CDR2 FYNNEI.

This clonotype was detected many times. J is TRBJ2-5 and V is TRBV29-1; the match to TRBD1 covers 9 bases. The CDR3 has 15 amino acids. The J segment lost 2 bases and the V segment lost 0 bases, leaving 4 bases of the junction unmatched. Germline V gene lookup returns CDR1 SQVTM and CDR2 ANQGSEA. CDR3 DNA sequence: TGCAGCGTTGAAGATCCGGGACAGGGTCAAGAGACCCAGTACTTC. Translation gives CSVEDPGQGQETQYF.

V usage is TRBV15 and J usage is TRBJ1-4; unclear D gene. The ends were cut back, 5 bases at V and 0 bases at J, with 4 bases in the middle. Germline lookup yields CDR1 LNHNV and CDR2 YYDKDF (reference sequence). The CDR3 length is 13 residues. CDR3 DNA sequence: TGTGCCACCAGCCCAGCAACTAATGAAAAACTGTTTTTT. It is translated as CATSPATNEKLFF.

This clonotype occurred a few times. The chain employs TRBV24-1 and TRBJ1-5, with D uncertain. The CDR3 has 16 amino acids. The germline V and J ends were trimmed by 11 bases and 5 bases, with 24 bases remaining between them. The germline V gene encodes CDR1 KGHDR and CDR2 SFDVKD. This chain's CDR3 is CASNPRRTGNDQPQHF. For the CDR3, the DNA is TGTGCCAGCAATCCTAGACGGACGGGGAACGATCAGCCCCAGCATTTT.